This TCR beta chain was sequenced in a study of somatic mutations in cytotoxic T cells in rheumatoid arthritis. With respect to this clone: The target antigen is unknown.

General study findings and limits: Among approximately 60 patients, several showed a largest CD8+ clone that surpassed 20% of CD8+ cells. Unlike healthy controls, rheumatoid arthritis patients had CD8+ clonality that increased with age.

The assay was immunoSEQ multiplex PCR, and TCRdb's table has in-frame clones only and misses some. The table records approximately 30,000 clones, roughly 82% of them present only once. Positive selection using magnetic beads isolated the CD4+ and CD8+ cells (purity was checked by flow cytometry). The CDR3 loop spans 15 amino acids. Germline V CDR1 and CDR2: SGDLS, YYNGEE. After removal of 0 bases from V and 3 bases from J, the junction contained 4 bases not matched to a gene. Material for sequencing was CD8+ T cells sorted from blood. The chain recombines TRBV9 with TRBJ2-7; the match to TRBD2 covers 9 bases. The clonotype comes from a man aged 50-59 years in good health. CDR3 sequence reads: CASSVGGRAHYEQYF. The CDR3 nucleotides are TGTGCCAGCAGCGTAGGCGGGAGGGCGCACTACGAGCAGTACTTC.